This entry lists 11 T cell receptor beta chains sequenced from one sample in a study of shared clonotypes between healthy human individuals. TCRdb's table, derived via immunoSEQ multiplex PCR, lists solely in-frame clones and lacks some. This sample carries a few million clones, almost 96% of them seen once, and the ten largest clones take around 0.13%. The sequencing sample was made of naive CD4+ T cells sorted from blood. The subset denotes: CD45RA+ positively selected. These receptors originate from a young man in good health.

This clone was seen just once. V and J are TRBV11-2 and TRBJ1-6; D is unclear. Deletions cut 3 bases from V and 6 bases from J, with 9 bases between. The CDR3 spans 14 residues. Germline V CDR1 and CDR2: SGHAT, FQNNGV. In DNA form, the CDR3 reads TGTGCCAGCAGCTTTGAGGTCATTAATTCACCCCTCCACTTT. Protein: CASSFEVINSPLHF.

This chain connects TRBV30 to TRBJ1-6; D gene ambiguous. The CDR3 consists of 12 residues. V was shortened by 1 base and J by 9 bases, with 7 bases between the two germline ends. CDR1 and CDR2 (germline): GTSNPN, SVGIG (reference sequence). CDR3 nucleotide sequence: TGTGCCTGGAGTGCAACCAGTTCACCCCTCCACTTT. Translated: CAWSATSSPLHF.

The chain joins TRBV15 to TRBJ2-7; the match to TRBD1 covers 7 bases. The germline CDR1 and CDR2 sequences are LNHNV and YYDKDF (reference sequence). V was clipped by 4 bases and J by 5 bases; unmatched bases: 11. The CDR3 has 15 residues. In nucleotides, the CDR3 is TGTGCCACCAGCACCCGACAGGGAGTTCTGAACGAGCAGTACTTC. This codes for CATSTRQGVLNEQYF.

V usage is TRBV7-9 and J usage is TRBJ2-1, with TRBD2 matching 7 bases. The CDR3 runs 15 residues. V shed 1 base and J 5 bases; nucleotides not matched to a gene: 5. Germline CDR1 SEHNR, CDR2 FQNEAQ (reference sequence). The CDR3 protein is CASSLVGTTNNEQFF. The CDR3 nucleotides are TGTGCCAGCAGCTTAGTTGGGACTACCAACAATGAGCAGTTCTTC.

The chain is built from TRBV4-3 and TRBJ2-5, with 7 bases matching TRBD1. There are 14 residues in the CDR3. The germline CDR1 and CDR2 sequences are LGHNA and YSLEER. The V segment lost 1 base and the J segment 6 bases; nucleotides outside the gene matches: 5. The CDR3 DNA sequence: TGCGCCAGCAGCCAAGGGGGGACAGTGAAGACCCAGTACTTC. Translation: CASSQGGTVKTQYF.

The genes are TRBV30 and TRBJ2-3; D gene uncertain. Trimming stripped 3 bases from V and 4 bases from J, with 5 bases between. This CDR3 region has 11 residues. Looked up from germline, CDR1 is GTSNPN and CDR2 is SVGIG (reference sequence). The CDR3 region has the DNA TGTGCCTGGAGAAAGGCAGATACGCAGTATTTT. Its protein is CAWRKADTQYF.

This clone was counted once. The rearrangement links TRBV7-9 to TRBJ1-4; no clear D. There are 13 residues in the CDR3. Germline V gene data show CDR1 as SEHNR and CDR2 as FQNEAQ (reference sequence). Deletions cut 1 base from V and 7 bases from J, with 7 bases between. In nucleotides, the CDR3 is TGTGCCAGCAGCTTAGGTTGGGGTGAAAAACTGTTTTTT. Its protein is CASSLGWGEKLFF.

The chain couples TRBV19 to TRBJ1-6; TRBD1 agrees at 7 bases. V lost 3 bases, J lost 7 bases, and 6 bases stayed unmatched. Germline CDR1 LNHDA, CDR2 SQIVND (reference sequence). This CDR3 is 15 amino acids long. The CDR3 protein is CASSIGTEMNSPLHF. As DNA, the CDR3 is TGTGCCAGTAGTATCGGGACAGAGATGAATTCACCCCTCCACTTT.

This chain connects TRBV10-3 to TRBJ2-5; 14 positions match TRBD2. V lost 2 bases, J lost 4 bases, and 9 bases stayed unmatched. This CDR3 region has 18 residues. In germline, CDR1 is ENHRY, CDR2 SYGVKD. CDR3 protein: CAISETGGLAGVGETQYF. CDR3 DNA: TGTGCCATCAGTGAGACGGGGGGACTAGCGGGAGTGGGAGAGACCCAGTACTTC.

Details on this clone: The sample carries other DNA sequences with the same CDR3. V gene TRBV18 combines with J gene TRBJ2-7; possible D gene TRBD1, 5 bases. The CDR3 runs 14 residues. From germline, CDR1 is KGHSH and CDR2 LQKENI. Trimming took off 3 bases at V and 3 bases at J, with 12 bases between the two ends. Here the CDR3 reads CASSPGQGYYEQYF. The CDR3 DNA sequence: TGTGCCAGCTCACCGGGCCAGGGATACTACGAGCAGTACTTC.

The chain carries TRBV28 and TRBJ1-5; D gene uncertain. V was trimmed by 5 bases and J by 5 bases, leaving 7 bases between them. There are 12 residues in the CDR3. The germline gives CDR1 MDHEN, CDR2 SYDVKM. CDR3 sequence reads: CASSTSYQPQHF. CDR3 DNA sequence: TGTGCCAGCAGTACCTCGTATCAGCCCCAGCATTTT.